Described below is a single TCR beta chain sequence and its context. This CDR3 is 13 amino acids long. Germline assignment: CDR1 MNHEY and CDR2 SVGAGI. V lost 5 bases, J lost 12 bases, and 6 bases stayed unmatched. Methods used by the authors: The authors estimated nucleated cell counts from reference gene primer amplification. Clones were sequenced by immunoSEQ multiplex PCR, and TCRdb holds only the in-frame ones, with some missing. The D gene and trimming were derived from the DNA, and the V and J assignments and clone size from that table. The sample lists more than 55,000 clones; over 75% were seen once. This record belongs to a study of blood T cell repertoires in COVID-19. Study at large: Specimens from acute and convalescent COVID-19 originated in the United States, Italy and Spain. Nucleic acid was either cDNA or gDNA, and it came from T cells, B-cell-depleted T cells, or PBMCs.

The clonotype comes from a man aged 80 or over with acute or convalescent COVID-19. Sequencing used peripheral blood. The V gene is TRBV6-5, the J gene TRBJ1-4; 10 bases are shared with TRBD1. For the CDR3, the DNA is TGTGCCAGCAGTAGGGACAGGGGAGAGGAACTGTTTTTT. This codes for CASSRDRGEELFF.